Listed here are 32 T cell receptor beta chains from one sample, sequenced in a study of early T cells in non-severe SARS-CoV-2 infection (dated by TCRdb to 2020 to 2022). Library creation used 5' RACE. Sequencing relied on a NextSeq 500. TCRdb handled the public reads itself, with Q25 trimming in fastp and clone calling in MiXCR, and kept productive beta chains. Records with the same CDR3 protein are collapsed into one entry carrying the most frequent genes and DNA. The sample has some 50,000 distinct CDR3 sequences on record, around 8.5% of them singletons. The ten biggest clones cover about 20% of the sample. Sequencing input: whole blood. These receptors were taken from an adult who was a healthcare worker with PCR-confirmed SARS-CoV-2 infection or an uninfected control (not recorded which).

This clonotype was observed at least ten times. The genes are TRBV20-1 and TRBJ2-7; 8 positions match TRBD2. V was pared by 5 bases and J by 1 base, with 7 bases of the junction left unmatched. Germline loops: CDR1 DFQATT, CDR2 SNEGSKA (reference sequence). The CDR3 runs 14 residues. The CDR3 region is CSALRGDGSYEQYF. In nucleotides, the CDR3 is TGCAGTGCTCTGCGGGGGGACGGTTCCTACGAGCAGTACTTC.

This rearrangement joins TRBV6-6 to TRBJ2-7; 7 bases map to TRBD1. Germline V gene lookup returns CDR1 MNHNY and CDR2 SVGAGI (reference sequence). CDR3 size: 17 residues. J lost 4 bases, V lost 2 bases, and 14 bases had no gene match. The CDR3 DNA is TGTGCCAGCAGTTACCTACTAGGGGGCGCGAGGTGGTACGAGCAGTACTTC. It yields the protein CASSYLLGGARWYEQYF.

This clonotype has ten or more counts. The CDR3 reads CASSLRRVKGYEQYF. CDR3 in DNA: TGTGCCAGCAGTTTAAGGAGGGTGAAAGGGTACGAGCAGTACTTC. The chain combines TRBV12-3 or TRBV12-4 with TRBJ2-7; D might be TRBD2 (6 bases). The CDR3 is 15 amino acids. V was shortened by 2 bases and J by 4 bases, with 15 bases between the two germline ends.

The chain links TRBV18 to TRBJ2-1; 11 bases are shared with TRBD1. Germline CDR1 is KGHSH and CDR2 is LQKENI. The CDR3 runs 16 residues. V gave up 4 bases and J gave up 4 bases; unmatched junction bases: 6. The CDR3 DNA reads TGTGCCAGCTCACGAGTTGGGACAGGGGGATACAATGAGCAGTTCTTC. Translating gives CASSRVGTGGYNEQFF.

There are a few counts of this clonotype. The chain uses TRBV2 and TRBJ2-5; no firm D call. The CDR3 has 11 residues. The germline gives CDR1 SNHLY, CDR2 FYNNEI. The ends were cut back, 8 bases at V and 4 bases at J, with 8 bases in the middle. CDR3 sequence: CASGFTETQYF. CDR3 in DNA: TGTGCCAGCGGGTTTACAGAGACCCAGTACTTC.

This clonotype occurred many times. The J gene is TRBJ1-6, the V gene TRBV27; the match to TRBD1 covers 8 bases. The junction had 4 bases not matched to a gene; V was cut back by 1 base and J by 5 bases. The CDR3 is made up of 16 amino acids. CDR1 and CDR2 from the germline V gene are MNHEY and SMNVEV (reference sequence). CDR3 amino acids: CASSLLGTGDNSPLHF. The CDR3 region has the DNA TGTGCCAGCAGTTTATTAGGGACAGGTGATAATTCACCCCTCCACTTT.

This clonotype turned up a few times. The chain couples TRBV6-2 or TRBV6-3 to TRBJ1-6; no firm D call. The CDR3 is 13 amino acids. Germline-derived CDR1 and CDR2 are MNHEY and SVGEGT. The V and J ends lost 8 bases and 8 bases respectively, with 13 bases between them. CDR3 protein: CASSSGFYSPLHF. The CDR3 coding sequence is TGTGCCAGCTCCTCGGGATTCTATTCACCCCTCCACTTT.

This chain's CDR3 is CASSPGQPYEQYF. The CDR3 nucleotides read TGCGCCAGCAGCCCGGGACAGCCCTACGAGCAGTACTTC. The V gene is TRBV4-1, the J gene TRBJ2-7; 7 bases match TRBD1. CDR1 MGHRA and CDR2 YSYEKL come from the germline V gene. The CDR3 is 13 residues long. Losses at the gene ends were 4 bases for V and 2 bases for J; bases not matched to a gene: 2.

The genes are TRBV24-1 and TRBJ2-5; 7 bases line up with TRBD2. Germline V lookup: CDR1 KGHDR, CDR2 SFDVKD. The junction had 8 bases not matched to a gene; V was cut back by 3 bases and J by 5 bases. There are 15 residues in the CDR3. The CDR3 sequence is CATSDATGGLETQYF. The CDR3 region has the DNA TGTGCCACCAGTGATGCGACGGGGGGACTGGAGACCCAGTACTTC.

This clonotype was observed a handful of times. V gene TRBV19 combines with J gene TRBJ2-1; TRBD1 might be the D (6 bases). This CDR3 comprises 14 residues. V lost 7 bases and J lost 3, with 13 bases in between. Germline V gene data show CDR1 as LNHDA and CDR2 as SQIVND (reference sequence). CDR3 nucleotides: TGTGCCAGTAATCCTAGGACAGTCTACAATGAGCAGTTCTTC. As protein: CASNPRTVYNEQFF. The variable domain in full, completed from reference TRBV19 and TRBJ2-1, reads DGGITQSPKYLFRKEGQNVTLSCEQNLNHDAMYWYRQDPGQGLRLIYYSQIVNDFQKGDIAEGYSVSREKKESFPLTVTSAQKNPTAFYLCASNPRTVYNEQFFGPGTRLTVL.

Ten or more counts support this clonotype. The chain is built from TRBV7-8 and TRBJ2-5; 10 bases agree with TRBD2. The CDR3 consists of 16 residues. V lost 1 base and J lost 1; bases outside the gene matches: 3. Per germline, CDR1 SGHVS and CDR2 FQNEAQ. This CDR3 is CASSLGSGGPQETQYF. DNA for the CDR3: TGTGCCAGCAGCTTAGGTAGCGGGGGGCCCCAAGAGACCCAGTACTTC.

The chain employs TRBV9 and TRBJ2-5, with D possibly matching TRBD1 (6 bases). V dropped 3 bases and J dropped 2 bases, with 8 bases sitting between them. Germline-derived CDR1 and CDR2 are SGDLS and YYNGEE. This CDR3 is 13 amino acids long. CDR3 bases: TGTGCCAGCAGCGAGGACAGTCAAGAGACCCAGTACTTC. Translating gives CASSEDSQETQYF. The full variable domain, its missing parts supplied by reference TRBV9 and TRBJ2-5, is DSGVTQTPKHLITATGQRVTLRCSPRSGDLSVYWYQQSLDQGLQFLIQYYNGEERAKGNILERFSAQQFPDLHSELNLSSLELGDSALYFCASSEDSQETQYFGPGTRLLVL.

This clonotype was picked up a small number of times. The chain combines TRBV28 with TRBJ2-1; D uncertain. This CDR3 comprises 15 residues. CDR1 is MDHEN and CDR2 is SYDVKM in the germline V gene. Trimming removed 2 bases from V and 0 bases from J, with 8 bases in between. This chain's CDR3 is CASSLEAISYNEQFF. The CDR3 DNA reads as TGTGCCAGCAGTTTAGAAGCGATCTCCTACAATGAGCAGTTCTTC.

The genes are TRBV7-9 and TRBJ1-6; the D gene is possibly TRBD1 (5 bases). The CDR3 spans 15 residues. CDR1 is SEHNR and CDR2 is FQNEAQ in the germline V gene (reference sequence). V gave up 1 base and J gave up 8 bases, with 12 bases separating them. CDR3 nucleotides: TGTGCCAGCAGCTTAGTCGAGGGGACTTATTCACCCCTCCACTTT. Translated: CASSLVEGTYSPLHF.

This clonotype turned up a few times. The chain joins TRBV27 to TRBJ2-7; 9 bases map to TRBD2. Unmatched junction bases numbered 8, after V lost 4 bases and J lost 4 bases. The CDR3 loop spans 15 amino acids. CDR1 and CDR2 (germline): MNHEY, SMNVEV (reference sequence). The CDR3 is CASSSPLAGKYEQYF. The CDR3 region has the DNA TGTGCCAGCAGTTCTCCTCTAGCGGGGAAATACGAGCAGTACTTC.

This clonotype was seen ten or more times. The genes are TRBV5-5 and TRBJ1-5; D remains ambiguous. The V and J ends lost 5 bases and 3 bases respectively, with 12 bases between them. The CDR3 spans 14 residues. Germline assignment: CDR1 SGHKS and CDR2 YYEKEE (reference sequence). The CDR3: CASSLRSDNQPQHF. The CDR3 nucleotides read TGTGCCAGCAGTTTGAGGAGTGACAATCAGCCCCAGCATTTT.

This clonotype was seen a few times. The J gene is TRBJ2-5, the V gene TRBV20-1; the D is unclear. CDR3 length: 13 residues. CDR1 and CDR2 from the germline V gene are DFQATT and SNEGSKA (reference sequence). Trimming took 5 bases from V and 2 from J, leaving 12 bases between them. The CDR3 DNA reads TGCAGTGCTTCCGAAGCTTTTCAAGAGACCCAGTACTTC. The encoded protein is CSASEAFQETQYF.

This clonotype was seen repeatedly, ten times or more. J is TRBJ2-7 and V is TRBV6-6; 11 bases line up with TRBD1. The germline V gene encodes CDR1 MNHNY and CDR2 SVGAGI (reference sequence). CDR3 size: 12 residues. Trimming removed 5 bases from V and 6 bases from J; junction bases left unmatched: 0. In DNA, the CDR3 is TGTGCCAGCAGTGGGACAGGGGGCGAGCAGTACTTC. Translation: CASSGTGGEQYF.

The V gene is TRBV20-1, the J gene TRBJ2-1, with TRBD2 identical over 10 bases. The CDR3 consists of 15 residues. J lost 10 bases, V lost 6 bases, and 15 bases had no gene match. Germline lookup yields CDR1 DFQATT and CDR2 SNEGSKA (reference sequence). Here the CDR3 reads CSARPPSGGVGEQFF. CDR3 sequence (DNA): TGCAGTGCCCGTCCCCCTAGCGGGGGCGTTGGGGAGCAGTTCTTC.

Ten or more counts support this clonotype. The rearrangement links TRBV3-1 to TRBJ1-4; D is perhaps TRBD1 (5 bases). The CDR3 extends over 13 amino acids. V lost 6 bases, J lost 6 bases, and 11 bases lay in between. Germline-derived CDR1 and CDR2 are LGHDT and YNNKEL (reference sequence). The CDR3 DNA follows: TGTGCCAGCAGTGGGAGCAGGGATGAAAAACTGTTTTTT. Its protein product is CASSGSRDEKLFF.

This clonotype was seen many times. This chain links TRBV6-2 or TRBV6-3 with TRBJ1-2, with 7 bases identical to TRBD1. The CDR3 runs 13 residues. In germline, CDR1 is MNHEY, CDR2 SVGEGT. The J segment lost 8 bases and the V segment lost 4 bases, leaving 7 bases of the junction unmatched. CDR3 sequence (DNA): TGTGCCAGCAGTTTGGACAGGTCGTCAGGCTACACCTTC. It encodes CASSLDRSSGYTF.

Ten or more counts support this clonotype. The chain uses TRBV27 and TRBJ2-3, with 11 bases fitting TRBD2. J was trimmed by 5 bases and V by 8 bases; bases with no gene match: 9. CDR3 size: 15 residues. Germline CDR1 is MNHEY and CDR2 is SMNVEV (reference sequence). The chain's CDR3 is CASGPVAGGQDTQYF. CDR3 in DNA: TGTGCCAGCGGGCCGGTAGCGGGGGGGCAAGATACGCAGTATTTT.

This clonotype was seen repeatedly, ten times or more. The chain recombines TRBV14 with TRBJ1-2; D is possibly TRBD1 (6 bases). Deletions cut 4 bases from V and 5 bases from J, with 8 bases between. The CDR3 has 12 residues. The V gene's germline CDR1 is SGHDN and CDR2 FVKESK. This chain's CDR3 is CASSPGQYGYTF. CDR3 nucleotide sequence: TGTGCCAGCAGCCCCGGACAGTATGGCTACACCTTC. Full variable domain (missing parts from reference TRBV14 and TRBJ1-2): EAGVTQFPSHSVIEKGQTVTLRCDPISGHDNLYWYRRVMGKEIKFLLHFVKESKQDESGMPNNRFLAERTGGTYSTLKVQPAELEDSGVYFCASSPGQYGYTFGSGTRLTVV.

This clonotype was counted between two and nine times. This sequence joins TRBV7-8 and TRBJ1-1; tentative D call: TRBD1 (5 bases). Trimming pared 7 bases from V and 12 bases from J, leaving 15 bases between. Germline V gene sequence: CDR1 SGHVS, CDR2 FQNEAQ. The CDR3 runs to 11 residues. CDR3 nucleotide sequence: TGTGCCAGCACCGGACGGGGGGTGACTTTCTTT. This gives the protein CASTGRGVTFF.

The chain carries TRBV15 and TRBJ2-5; 11 nucleotides agree with TRBD2. V lost 1 base to trimming and J lost 6 bases; unmatched junction nucleotides: 13. The CDR3 covers 18 residues. Per germline, CDR1 LNHNV and CDR2 YYDKDF (reference sequence). The CDR3 is CATSRAPTLAGGIKTQYF. CDR3 in DNA: TGTGCCACCAGCAGAGCACCGACCTTAGCGGGGGGGATTAAGACCCAGTACTTC.

The chain employs TRBV20-1 and TRBJ2-5; 15 positions match TRBD2. Trimming cost V 6 bases and J 0 bases; bases outside gene matches: 5. The CDR3 has 16 amino acids. Germline CDR1 is DFQATT and CDR2 is SNEGSKA (reference sequence). CDR3 in amino acids: CSATGTSGGYQETQYF. CDR3 nucleotides: TGCAGTGCAACCGGGACTAGCGGGGGGTACCAAGAGACCCAGTACTTC.

The chain is built from TRBV7-9 and TRBJ1-6, with D perhaps matching TRBD1 (5 bases). From germline, CDR1 is SEHNR and CDR2 FQNEAQ (reference sequence). Trimming left V 3 bases short and J 6 bases short, with 9 bases between. This CDR3 region has 14 residues. In DNA form, the CDR3 reads TGTGCCAGCAGCTTTGTGGGGCCTAATTCACCCCTCCACTTT. It yields the protein CASSFVGPNSPLHF.

The V call is TRBV3-1, the J call TRBJ2-1; D may be TRBD2 (5 bases). Trimming left V 3 bases short and J 0 bases short, with 9 bases between. This CDR3 region has 15 residues. Germline V gene sequence: CDR1 LGHDT, CDR2 YNNKEL (reference sequence). The CDR3 DNA reads TGTGCCAGCAGCCACCGGAGGCTCTCCTACAATGAGCAGTTCTTC. This sequence encodes CASSHRRLSYNEQFF.

The rearrangement uses TRBV6-7 and TRBJ1-3; tentative D call: TRBD1 (6 bases). Being an ORF, TRBV6-7 has a function that is uncertain. V was trimmed by 6 bases and J by 5 bases, leaving 17 bases between them. CDR3 length equals 15 residues. The CDR3 region is CASSFDTGARNTIYF. Here the CDR3 DNA reads TGTGCCAGCAGCTTTGACACGGGGGCGAGAAACACCATATATTTT.

In this sample, this clonotype turned up a few times. This chain links TRBV6-4 with TRBJ1-1; perhaps TRBD1 as D (5 bases). In germline, CDR1 is MRHNA, CDR2 SNTAGT. CDR3 length equals 15 residues. Trimming stripped 5 bases from V and 10 bases from J, with 23 bases between. The CDR3, as DNA: TGTGCCAGCAGTCCCGGGGGAACACTAGCTGGGGGAGCTTTCTTT. It specifies CASSPGGTLAGGAFF.

V gene TRBV4-1 combines with J gene TRBJ2-2, with TRBD1 identical over 8 bases. Unmatched junction bases numbered 5, after V lost 8 bases and J lost 0 bases. This CDR3 spans 15 amino acids. Germline assignment: CDR1 MGHRA and CDR2 YSYEKL. In DNA form, the CDR3 reads TGCGCCAGCGGACAGGGACCCTCGAACACCGGGGAGCTGTTTTTT. Its protein product is CASGQGPSNTGELFF.

The rearrangement uses TRBV7-6 and TRBJ2-5; D is possibly TRBD2 (6 bases). The CDR3 covers 14 residues. The V end was cut by 2 bases, the J end by 1 base, with 8 bases between. Germline CDR1 is SGHVS and CDR2 is FNYEAQ. The CDR3, as DNA: TGTGCCAGCAGCTTAATGGAGGGCCAAGAGACCCAGTACTTC. Translated, it gives CASSLMEGQETQYF.